Below are 23 T cell receptor beta chains sequenced from a single sample in a study of shared clonotypes between healthy human individuals. Profiled with immunoSEQ multiplex PCR; TCRdb holds only in-frame clones, not every one. The table lists roughly 2.6 million clones, over 85% of them singletons. Sequencing was performed on naive CD4+ T cells sorted from blood. Subset indicated: CD45RA+ positively selected. The source is a man aged 18 to 35 in good health.

The V call is TRBV5-4, the J call TRBJ2-1; a possible D gene is TRBD2 (6 bases). The V and J ends lost 0 bases and 9 bases respectively, with 19 bases between them. The CDR3 runs 16 residues. Germline V gene lookup returns CDR1 SGHNT and CDR2 YYREEE (reference sequence). CDR3 bases: TGTGCCAGCAGCTTGGCCTTAACGGGAGAATCTGGTGAGCAGTTCTTC. This gives the protein CASSLALTGESGEQFF.

The chain employs TRBV27 and TRBJ2-1; no firm D call. This CDR3 has 15 amino acids. The germline CDR1 and CDR2 sequences are MNHEY and SMNVEV (reference sequence). Trimming pared 6 bases from V and 6 bases from J, leaving 18 bases between. The CDR3 nucleotides read TGTGCCAGCAGCCTAGGATCGGTCGGGTCCAATGAGCAGTTCTTC. Translated, it gives CASSLGSVGSNEQFF.

The chain links TRBV6-5 to TRBJ1-1; 11 positions agree with TRBD1. Germline-derived CDR1 and CDR2 are MNHEY and SVGAGI. With V trimmed by 0 bases and J by 4 bases, 4 bases remained unmatched. The CDR3 loop spans 16 amino acids. The DNA for the CDR3 is TGTGCCAGCAGTTACTCGGCCGGGACAGGGGGCACTGAAGCTTTCTTT. Residues: CASSYSAGTGGTEAFF.

About this clone: The sample holds other DNA sequences that translate to the same CDR3. The chain employs TRBV6-1 and TRBJ2-4, with D possibly TRBD1 on 5 matching bases. Germline assignment: CDR1 MNHNS and CDR2 SASEGT. V dropped 2 bases and J dropped 0 bases, with 5 bases sitting between them. The CDR3 spans 14 residues. DNA of the CDR3: TGTGCCAGCAGTGAAAGGGGAGCCAAAAACATTCAGTACTTC. Amino acid sequence: CASSERGAKNIQYF.

The CDR3 bases are TGTGCCAGCAGCTACGGGACGGGGAGGGATGAAAAACTGTTTTTT. Protein product: CASSYGTGRDEKLFF. The chain carries TRBV11-2 and TRBJ1-4; TRBD1 is a possible D gene (5 bases). In germline, CDR1 is SGHAT, CDR2 FQNNGV. This CDR3 is built from 15 residues. Trimming removed 4 bases from V and 6 bases from J, with 15 bases in between.

As to this clone: Within the sample, other DNA sequences also encode this same CDR3. The V call is TRBV6-5, the J call TRBJ2-7, with 9 bases fitting TRBD1. Germline V gene data show CDR1 as MNHEY and CDR2 as SVGAGI. Losses at the gene ends were 2 bases for V and 2 bases for J; bases not matched to a gene: 4. This CDR3 comprises 15 residues. The CDR3 region has the DNA TGTGCCAGCAGTTACCGGGGGACAGGGCCCTACGAGCAGTACTTC. This codes for CASSYRGTGPYEQYF.

The chain carries TRBV5-8 and TRBJ2-2, with D perhaps being TRBD1 or TRBD2 (5 bases each). V was trimmed by 1 base and J by 5 bases, leaving 12 bases between them. CDR3 size: 15 residues. Germline CDR1 SGHTS, CDR2 YDEGEE. The CDR3 region has the DNA TGTGCCAGCAGCTTGTGGGGACGTGAGACCGGGGAGCTGTTTTTT. Translating it yields CASSLWGRETGELFF. Full variable domain (remainder filled in from reference TRBV5-8 and TRBJ2-2): EAGVTQSPTHLIKTRGQQATLRCSPISGHTSVYWYQQALGLGLQFLLWYDEGEERNRGNFPPRFSGRQFPNYSSELNVNALELEDSALYLCASSLWGRETGELFFGEGSRLTVL.

This chain joins TRBV28 and TRBJ1-5; no firm D call. V was clipped by 7 bases and J by 5 bases, with 9 bases between them. The germline CDR1 and CDR2 sequences are MDHEN and SYDVKM. The CDR3 has 12 amino acids. CDR3 loop: CASTTLDQPQHF. DNA of the CDR3: TGTGCCAGCACAACCCTGGATCAGCCCCAGCATTTT.

This chain connects TRBV9 to TRBJ2-2; the D call may be TRBD1 or TRBD2 (5 bases each). Germline CDR1 reads SGDLS; CDR2 reads YYNGEE. CDR3 length: 16 amino acids. Trimming shortened V by 4 bases and J by 0 bases, and 13 bases separated the two germline ends. CDR3: CASSSRWGTNTGELFF. The CDR3, as DNA: TGTGCCAGCAGCTCCAGATGGGGGACGAACACCGGGGAGCTGTTTTTT.

The chain is built from TRBV7-8 and TRBJ1-5; tentative D call: TRBD1 (6 bases). Germline CDR1 SGHVS, CDR2 FQNEAQ. The V end was cut by 0 bases, the J end by 7 bases, with 13 bases between. The CDR3 is 15 residues long. The CDR3 nucleotides are TGTGCCAGCAGCTTAGCGACAGGTTTGATGCAGCCCCAGCATTTT. Its translation is CASSLATGLMQPQHF.

V gene TRBV5-1 combines with J gene TRBJ1-1, with 8 bases that match TRBD1. Germline values: CDR1 SGHRS, CDR2 YFSETQ. The CDR3 length is 14 residues. The trim removed 4 bases at V and 3 bases at J, leaving 5 bases unmatched. The CDR3 here is CASSEQGGHTEAFF. The DNA for the CDR3 is TGCGCCAGCAGCGAACAGGGGGGGCACACTGAAGCTTTCTTT.

A word on this clone: Other nucleotide sequences from this sample produce the same CDR3. This chain uses TRBV7-8 with TRBJ2-1; 14 positions match TRBD2. Germline assignment: CDR1 SGHVS and CDR2 FQNEAQ. The ends lost 5 bases at V and 9 bases at J; junction bases unmatched: 6. The CDR3 contains 15 residues. CDR3 nucleotide sequence: TGTGCCAGCAGCCGGGGACTAGCGGGAGAGAGTGAGCAGTTCTTC. This gives the protein CASSRGLAGESEQFF.

V and J are TRBV6-6 and TRBJ2-5; 9 positions agree with TRBD1. The J call may be incorrect, as the DNA end agrees better with TRBJ2-7. CDR3 length: 14 residues. From germline, CDR1 is MNHNY and CDR2 SVGAGI (reference sequence). As DNA, the CDR3 is TGTGCCAGCAGTAAACCCGGGACAGGGAACGAGCAGTACTTC. As protein: CASSKPGTGNEQYF.

This chain links TRBV6-1 with TRBJ1-2; 7 nucleotides match TRBD1. Per germline, CDR1 MNHNS and CDR2 SASEGT. Unmatched junction bases numbered 14, after V lost 2 bases and J lost 5 bases. The CDR3 has 17 residues. In DNA, the CDR3 is TGTGCCAGCAGTGAAAGGGTTAGGACAGGTCCTCCTTATGGCTACACCTTC. Translated: CASSERVRTGPPYGYTF.

About this clone: Other nucleotide sequences from this sample produce the same CDR3. This chain joins TRBV5-8 and TRBJ2-3, with 7 bases fitting TRBD2. Trimming at V came to 0 bases and at J to 3 bases, leaving 4 bases not matched to a gene. The germline gives CDR1 SGHTS, CDR2 YDEGEE. The CDR3 consists of 15 residues. CDR3 in DNA: TGTGCCAGCAGCTTGGACGGCGGGGGAACAGATACGCAGTATTTT. This codes for CASSLDGGGTDTQYF.

The chain is built from TRBV18 and TRBJ2-1; D not resolved. In germline, CDR1 is KGHSH, CDR2 LQKENI. CDR3 size: 13 residues. V dropped 3 bases and J dropped 8 bases, with 11 bases sitting between them. The CDR3 loop is CASSPSLQDEQFF. In nucleotides, the CDR3 is TGTGCCAGCTCACCGTCTTTGCAGGATGAGCAGTTCTTC.

The chain uses TRBV28 and TRBJ1-5; 9 nucleotides agree with TRBD1. This CDR3 is built from 15 residues. Germline V lookup: CDR1 MDHEN, CDR2 SYDVKM. Trimming took 5 bases from V and 2 from J; bases not matched to a gene: 4. For the CDR3, the DNA is TGTGCCAGCAGTACGGGACAGGGAGGCAATCAGCCCCAGCATTTT. Translation: CASSTGQGGNQPQHF.

Note on this clone: The same CDR3 also results from other DNA sequences found in this sample. The chain couples TRBV7-2 to TRBJ2-5; D may match TRBD1 or TRBD2 (5 bases each). Per the germline V gene, CDR1 is SGHTA and CDR2 is FQGNSA. The CDR3 has 13 residues. Trimming removed 5 bases at V and 1 base at J, with 8 bases between. This CDR3 reads CASSRDRQETQYF. The CDR3 nucleotides read TGTGCCAGCAGCCGGGACCGCCAAGAGACCCAGTACTTC. Based on the CDR3 plus reference TRBV7-2 and TRBJ2-5, the full variable domain is GAGVSQSPSNKVTEKGKDVELRCDPISGHTALYWYRQSLGQGLEFLIYFQGNSAPDKSGLPSDRFSAERTGGSVSTLTIQRTQQEDSAVYLCASSRDRQETQYFGPGTRLLVL.

This clone was counted only a few times. This specimen includes other DNA sequences encoding the same CDR3. V is TRBV27 and J is TRBJ2-2; D uncertain. Germline V gene lookup returns CDR1 MNHEY and CDR2 SMNVEV (reference sequence). V lost 4 bases and J 4 bases, leaving 7 bases between the germline ends. The CDR3 is made up of 13 amino acids. This CDR3 reads CASSSTGTGELFF. The CDR3 region has the DNA TGTGCCAGCAGTTCCACTGGCACCGGGGAGCTGTTTTTT.

The chain has TRBV6-5 and TRBJ2-7; D is uncertain. Germline loops: CDR1 MNHEY, CDR2 SVGAGI. This CDR3 comprises 14 residues. Deletions cut 0 bases from V and 0 bases from J, with 6 bases between. The CDR3 bases are TGTGCCAGCAGTTACTCGCAGCACTCCTACGAGCAGTACTTC. Translation gives CASSYSQHSYEQYF.

The chain has TRBV25-1 and TRBJ1-6; D call uncertain. Germline lookup yields CDR1 MGHDK and CDR2 SYGVNS. V dropped 6 bases and J dropped 1 base, with 4 bases sitting between them. This CDR3 region has 13 residues. CDR3 residues: CASRESYNSPLHF. CDR3 sequence (DNA): TGTGCCAGCAGGGAGTCCTATAATTCACCCCTCCACTTT. Combining the CDR3 with reference TRBV25-1 and TRBJ1-6 gives the whole variable domain EADIYQTPRYLVIGTGKKITLECSQTMGHDKMYWYQQDPGMELHLIHYSYGVNSTEKGDLSSESTVSRIRTEHFPLTLESARPSHTSQYLCASRESYNSPLHFGNGTRLTVT.

The rearrangement joins TRBV10-2 to TRBJ1-2; D remains ambiguous. Germline CDR1 is WSHSY and CDR2 is SAAADI. Trimming removed 4 bases from V and 8 bases from J, with 17 bases in between. This CDR3 has 14 amino acids. CDR3 nucleotides: TGCGCCAGCAGTGTGGGTGAAGGCCCAGCCGGCTACACCTTC. The encoded protein is CASSVGEGPAGYTF.

V usage is TRBV5-1 and J usage is TRBJ2-1; 9 nucleotides line up with TRBD2. CDR1 SGHRS and CDR2 YFSETQ come from the germline V gene. V dropped 3 bases and J dropped 6; count of bases not matched to a gene: 10. The CDR3 is 16 residues long. Here the CDR3 reads CASSSLLAGRANEQFF. As DNA, the CDR3 is TGCGCCAGCAGCTCCTTACTAGCGGGTCGGGCCAATGAGCAGTTCTTC. Complete variable domain (other parts from reference TRBV5-1 and TRBJ2-1): KAGVTQTPRYLIKTRGQQVTLSCSPISGHRSVSWYQQTPGQGLQFLFEYFSETQRNKGNFPGRFSGRQFSNSRSEMNVSTLELGDSALYLCASSSLLAGRANEQFFGPGTRLTVL.